This T cell receptor beta chain was sequenced for a study of naive and memory T cell subsets. Study-wide results and limits: A few larger clonotypes appeared in naive repertoires, especially CD8, possibly memory cells re-expressing CD45RA.

Both TRBC1 and TRBC2 were covered by a beta constant-region primer of two equimolar oligonucleotides. Nested alpha and beta constant-region primers with the SP2 primer drove four PCR rounds on ligated cDNA. MiXCR, applied by TCRdb to the UMI-ligation and nested PCR reads, yields one record per CDR3 protein. The sample yields roughly 97,000 distinct CDR3 sequences, roughly 15% seen once. V lost 3 bases, J lost 1 base, and 10 bases lay in between. CDR1 and CDR2 from the germline V gene are LNHNV and YYDKDF (reference sequence). The CDR3 loop spans 15 amino acids. As to this clonotype: Antigen: not known.

The chain combines TRBV15 with TRBJ1-3; maybe TRBD1 (6 bases). Sequencing input: naive CD8+ T cells from blood. The sequence was obtained from a human donor in good health. This CDR3 reads CATSSRGSSGNTIYF. The CDR3 nucleotides are TGTGCCACCAGCAGCAGGGGTTCTTCTGGAAACACCATATATTTT.